This T cell receptor beta chain was sequenced for a study of TIL therapy for anti-PD-1-resistant metastatic lung cancer. Across the whole study: Tumors carried a median about 1.5 non-synonymous mutations per megabase.

Sequencing used immunoSEQ v3. Survey-level samples got around 2.1 million read pairs; deep-level samples got about 5-6.5 million. Only in-frame clones appear in the TCRdb table, and some are missing; sequencing was by immunoSEQ multiplex PCR. The sample records under 100,000 clones, 50% to 70% being singletons. As for time point: pre-treatment sample, taken before nivolumab and TIL therapy. The tumor samples were excised metastases, mostly pleural nodules or supraclavicular lymph nodes. There are a few counts of this clone. CDR3 size: 15 residues. Germline lookup yields CDR1 SGDLS and CDR2 YYNGEE. V was clipped by 5 bases and J by 7 bases; unmatched bases: 7.

V and J are TRBV9 and TRBJ1-6; 9 positions match TRBD1. Sequencing used tumor tissue, obtained at baseline. This clonotype was obtained from a person between 25 and 79 years old with non-small cell lung cancer. CDR3 region: CASRKTDRGNSPLHF. In DNA form, the CDR3 reads TGTGCCAGCAGGAAAACGGACAGGGGAAATTCACCCCTCCACTTT.